This TCR beta chain was found in a study of vaccination effects on CD4 cells after COVID-19. There are 12 residues in the CDR3. V dropped 7 bases and J dropped 1 base, with 7 bases sitting between them. Germline V gives CDR1 ENHRY, CDR2 SYGVKD. With regard to this clone: Its antigen is still unknown.

ViraFEST used viral peptide pools to expand antigen-specific CD4+ T cells before sequencing. Culture lasted roughly eleven days before CD4+ T cell isolation. Participants each got two BNT162b2 or mRNA-1273 vaccine doses. Half the medium was swapped for IL-2 medium on days 3 and 7. Measured with immunoSEQ multiplex PCR; TCRdb has only the in-frame clones, and not every one. The sample comprises 25,000 to 30,000 clones, almost 75% of which are singletons, and roughly 14% rests with the top ten. The TCR was taken from a human donor who received a COVID-19 vaccine. This sample comprised CD4+ T cells from PBMCs cultured with HCoV-229E spike peptides, obtained after COVID-19 vaccination. This rearrangement joins TRBV10-3 to TRBJ1-1; D is uncertain. The CDR3 region is CAIKRENTEAFF. The CDR3 region has the DNA TGTGCCATCAAGAGGGAGAACACTGAAGCTTTCTTT.